One TCR beta chain is described in this entry. The antigen is not known. These data are taken from a study of Ad26.COV2.S vaccination and SARS-CoV-2 variants. Findings and caveats of the study: The TCR breadth and depth analyses may have understated or missed part of the total T cell responses. People who got the vaccine or the placebo had similar non-spike TCR breadth. Reports say spike-specific CD8+ and CD4+ T cell responses covered substantial breadth after vaccination. Vaccinated individuals (as opposed to placebo recipients) had higher spike-specific TCR breadth.

V was cut by 0 bases and J by 1 base, with 11 bases left in between. This CDR3 contains 16 residues. Germline CDR1 and CDR2: KGHSH and LQKENI. The assay was immunoSEQ multiplex PCR, and TCRdb's table has in-frame clones only and misses some. Here the sample spans some 180,000 clones, approximately 88% being singletons. The material sequenced was peripheral blood, taken after recovery from COVID-19. This chain joins TRBV18 and TRBJ2-3; D perhaps matches TRBD1 (6 bases). The clonotype comes from a human donor who had recovered from COVID-19. CDR3 protein: CASSPPLGGGTDTQYF. CDR3 DNA sequence: TGTGCCAGCTCACCACCCCTTGGGGGCGGCACAGATACGCAGTATTTT.